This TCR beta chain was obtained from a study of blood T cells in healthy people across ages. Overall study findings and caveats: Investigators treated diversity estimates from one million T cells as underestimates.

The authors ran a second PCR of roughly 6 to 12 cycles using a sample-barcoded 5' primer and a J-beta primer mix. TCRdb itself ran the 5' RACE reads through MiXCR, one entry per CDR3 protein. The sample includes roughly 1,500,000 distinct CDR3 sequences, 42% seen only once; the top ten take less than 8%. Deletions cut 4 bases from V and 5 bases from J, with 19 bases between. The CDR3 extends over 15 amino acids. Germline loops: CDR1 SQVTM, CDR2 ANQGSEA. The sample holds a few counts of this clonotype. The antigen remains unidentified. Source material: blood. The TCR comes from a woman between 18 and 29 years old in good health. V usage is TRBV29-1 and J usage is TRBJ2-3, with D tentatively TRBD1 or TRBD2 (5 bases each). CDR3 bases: TGCAGCGTTGGTAGGCAGGGAGATTTGGTAGATACGCAGTATTTT. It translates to CSVGRQGDLVDTQYF.